Each of the 31 T cell receptor beta chains below was sequenced from the same sample in a study of T cell repertoires in cytomegalovirus infection. These receptors have no identified antigens. TCRdb analysed the reads with MiXCR anew, one entry per CDR3 protein. This sample has some 350,000 distinct CDR3 sequences; roughly a third occur once, and the top ten carry about 13%. The specimen comprised cultured PBMCs, sampled from culture after CMV antigen stimulation. The receptors originated from a human donor in good health (CMV status not recorded). Some clones in this sample may be carry-over from other donors' samples.

This clonotype showed up many times. The chain joins TRBV4-2 to TRBJ2-1; 9 nucleotides agree with TRBD2. Germline trimming cut 0 bases from V and 3 bases from J; bases unmatched to any gene: 9. The CDR3 is 18 amino acids. Germline V CDR1 and CDR2: LGHNA, YNFKEQ. CDR3 in amino acids: CASSQDLGGTSHYNEQFF. CDR3 bases: TGTGCCAGCAGCCAAGATCTGGGCGGGACTAGCCACTACAATGAGCAGTTCTTC.

This clonotype came up a few times. The chain is built from TRBV20-1 and TRBJ2-5, with D perhaps TRBD1 or TRBD2 (5 bases each). V was cut by 3 bases and J by 5 bases, with 10 bases left in between. Germline V gives CDR1 DFQATT, CDR2 SNEGSKA (reference sequence). The CDR3 extends over 12 amino acids. CDR3 protein: CSASVGDETQYF. The CDR3 region has the DNA TGCAGTGCTAGTGTGGGGGACGAGACCCAGTACTTC.

The chain uses TRBV12-3 or TRBV12-4 and TRBJ1-2; the D gene is possibly TRBD1 (5 bases). V was clipped by 4 bases and J by 2 bases, with 11 bases between them. The CDR3 totals 14 residues. The CDR3 region has the DNA TGTGCCAGCAGTTCGGGGACCTCCAACTATGGCTACACCTTC. It translates to CASSSGTSNYGYTF.

V and J are TRBV11-2 and TRBJ2-1; no definite D call. CDR1 SGHAT and CDR2 FQNNGV come from the germline V gene. V was cut by 0 bases and J by 2 bases, with 5 bases left in between. This CDR3 contains 14 residues. Here the CDR3 DNA reads TGTGCCAGCAGCTTAGAGGGCACCTACAATGAGCAGTTCTTC. Its translation: CASSLEGTYNEQFF.

V is TRBV12-3 or TRBV12-4 and J is TRBJ2-5, with TRBD2 matching over 9 bases. Trimming took 6 bases from V and 5 from J; bases not matched to a gene: 7. This CDR3 is 14 amino acids long. This chain's CDR3 is CASSRGTSHETQYF. CDR3 coding DNA: TGTGCCAGCAGCCGAGGGACTAGCCACGAGACCCAGTACTTC.

The chain links TRBV7-3 to TRBJ2-1; 16 nucleotides align to TRBD2. This CDR3 region has 15 residues. Germline V lookup: CDR1 SGHTA, CDR2 FQGTGA. J was trimmed by 8 bases and V by 4 bases; bases with no gene match: 2. The CDR3 coding sequence is TGTGCCAGCAGCTGGGGACTAGCGGGAGGGGATGAGCAGTTCTTC. Amino acid sequence: CASSWGLAGGDEQFF.

V is TRBV6-2 or TRBV6-3 and J is TRBJ1-1; no definite D call. This CDR3 region has 12 residues. Germline CDR1 is MNHEY and CDR2 is SVGEGT. With 4 bases removed from V and 10 bases from J, the gap between germline ends came to 13 bases. CDR3 region: CASSSLMDGAFF. For the CDR3, the DNA is TGTGCCAGCAGTTCACTCATGGACGGAGCTTTCTTT.

J is TRBJ2-1 and V is TRBV10-3; 15 bases agree with TRBD2. Germline assignment: CDR1 ENHRY and CDR2 SYGVKD. The CDR3 has 16 residues. The J segment lost 6 bases and the V segment lost 9 bases, leaving 9 bases of the junction unmatched. For the CDR3, the DNA is TGTGCCATTAAAGGACTAGCGGGAGGGCCTCGCAATGAGCAGTTCTTC. Protein product: CAIKGLAGGPRNEQFF.

V usage is TRBV7-9 and J usage is TRBJ2-5, with 10 nucleotides matching TRBD1. The V gene end was trimmed by 4 bases and the J gene end by 0 bases; junction bases not matched to a gene: 5. The CDR3 covers 16 residues. CDR1 is SEHNR, CDR2 FQNEAQ, per germline (reference sequence). The CDR3 nucleotides are TGTGCCAGCAGCTCACCGGGACAGGGGTACCAAGAGACCCAGTACTTC. This sequence encodes CASSSPGQGYQETQYF.

The sample holds a few counts of this clonotype. This chain joins TRBV6-1 and TRBJ2-2, with D perhaps given as TRBD1 or TRBD2 (5 bases each). Germline CDR1 and CDR2: MNHNS and SASEGT. The V end was cut by 7 bases, the J end by 0 bases, with 12 bases between. The CDR3 consists of 15 residues. The CDR3 loop is CASKRDATNTGELFF. CDR3 nucleotides: TGTGCCAGCAAAAGGGACGCAACGAACACCGGGGAGCTGTTTTTT.

In this sample, this clonotype turned up a few times. DNA for the CDR3: TGTGCCAGCAGCCCCCCTCTTGCTCCCACCTACGAGCAGTACTTC. Protein sequence: CASSPPLAPTYEQYF. This rearrangement joins TRBV7-9 to TRBJ2-7; D is uncertain. The germline V gene encodes CDR1 SEHNR and CDR2 FQNEAQ (reference sequence). There are 15 residues in the CDR3. V shed 5 bases and J shed 2 bases, with 16 bases lying between them.

J is TRBJ2-7 and V is TRBV6-2 or TRBV6-3; perhaps D is TRBD1 or TRBD2 (5 bases each). V was trimmed by 2 bases and J by 0 bases, leaving 8 bases between them. The length of the CDR3 is 14 residues. Germline V gene lookup returns CDR1 MNHEY and CDR2 SVGEGT. Here the CDR3 reads CASSYRDHSYEQYV. The CDR3, as DNA: TGTGCCAGCAGTTACAGGGACCACTCCTACGAGCAGTACGTC.

The CDR3 DNA sequence: TGTGCCAGCAGCCCAATGGGACAGACGAACACTGAAGCTTTCTTT. Its translation: CASSPMGQTNTEAFF. This sequence joins TRBV7-9 and TRBJ1-1, with 7 bases lining up with TRBD1. Germline lookup yields CDR1 SEHNR and CDR2 FQNEAQ (reference sequence). CDR3 size: 15 residues. V shed 5 bases and J 1 base; nucleotides not matched to a gene: 7.

V gene TRBV7-9 combines with J gene TRBJ2-5; 8 bases line up with TRBD2. The CDR3 length is 15 residues. The trim removed 4 bases at V and 4 bases at J, leaving 8 bases unmatched. Germline assignment: CDR1 SEHNR and CDR2 FQNEAQ (reference sequence). CDR3 protein: CASSSGTSVGETQYF. The CDR3 coding sequence is TGTGCCAGCAGCTCCGGGACTAGTGTAGGAGAGACCCAGTACTTC.

This clonotype was seen more than once but under ten times. The chain uses TRBV28 and TRBJ2-7; 11 bases map to TRBD2. V was clipped by 6 bases and J by 5 bases; unmatched bases: 6. The CDR3 covers 14 residues. CDR1 and CDR2 (germline): MDHEN, SYDVKM. The chain's CDR3 is CASRLTSGMNEQYF. The CDR3 region has the DNA TGTGCCAGCAGACTGACTAGCGGGATGAACGAGCAGTACTTC.

This clonotype has ten or more counts. V is TRBV2 and J is TRBJ2-6, with D perhaps TRBD1 (5 bases). This CDR3 has 18 residues. Germline V gene data show CDR1 as SNHLY and CDR2 as FYNNEI. The V and J ends lost 6 bases and 0 bases respectively, with 18 bases between them. Here the CDR3 reads CASRHRLTSSSGANVLTF. CDR3 DNA sequence: TGTGCCAGCAGGCACAGGTTGACCTCTTCCTCTGGGGCCAACGTCCTGACTTTC. The full variable domain, its missing parts supplied by reference TRBV2 and TRBJ2-6, is EPEVTQTPSHQVTQMGQEVILRCVPISNHLYFYWYRQILGQKVEFLVSFYNNEISEKSEIFDDQFSVERPDGSNFTLKIRSTKLEDSAMYFCASRHRLTSSSGANVLTFGAGSRLTVL.

V usage is TRBV28 and J usage is TRBJ2-7, with D possibly TRBD1 on 7 matching bases. The CDR3 is 13 amino acids. Trimming cost V 10 bases and J 2 bases, with 15 bases left between them. Germline CDR1 is MDHEN and CDR2 is SYDVKM. The CDR3: CATTQGGAYEQYF. Written as DNA, the CDR3 is TGTGCCACCACTCAGGGGGGTGCCTACGAGCAGTACTTC.

The chain has TRBV27 and TRBJ1-6, with D possibly being TRBD1 (5 bases). The ends were cut back, 2 bases at V and 10 bases at J, with 15 bases in the middle. The CDR3 contains 15 residues. Germline V CDR1 and CDR2: MNHEY, SMNVEV (reference sequence). The chain's CDR3 is CASSLMGVGWSPLHF. The DNA for the CDR3 is TGTGCCAGCAGTTTAATGGGGGTAGGCTGGTCACCCCTCCACTTT.

The J gene is TRBJ2-5, the V gene TRBV5-4; the match to TRBD2 covers 9 bases. The germline gives CDR1 SGHNT, CDR2 YYREEE (reference sequence). Trimming removed 0 bases from V and 2 bases from J; junction bases left unmatched: 8. The CDR3 length is 17 residues. CDR3 nucleotides: TGTGCCAGCAGCTTGGCTCTAGCGGGGCCCTTTCAAGAGACCCAGTACTTC. It translates to CASSLALAGPFQETQYF.

In this sample, this clonotype turned up a few times. V usage is TRBV28 and J usage is TRBJ1-2, with 9 bases lining up with TRBD1. This CDR3 region has 13 residues. With 6 bases clipped from V and 5 bases from J, the junction kept 4 bases outside the gene matches. Germline assignment: CDR1 MDHEN and CDR2 SYDVKM. The CDR3 DNA sequence: TGTGCCAGCAGGATGACAGGGGGGTATGGCTACACCTTC. Translated: CASRMTGGYGYTF.

For the CDR3, the DNA is TGTGCCAGCAGCTTACGTCAGGGGACCGTTAACACTGAAGCTTTCTTT. Its translation: CASSLRQGTVNTEAFF. This rearrangement joins TRBV7-2 to TRBJ1-1; TRBD1 might be the D (6 bases). Germline lookup yields CDR1 SGHTA and CDR2 FQGNSA. Trimming pared 2 bases from V and 2 bases from J, leaving 15 bases between. CDR3 length: 16 amino acids. Based on the CDR3 plus reference TRBV7-2 and TRBJ1-1, the full variable domain is GAGVSQSPSNKVTEKGKDVELRCDPISGHTALYWYRQSLGQGLEFLIYFQGNSAPDKSGLPSDRFSAERTGGSVSTLTIQRTQQEDSAVYLCASSLRQGTVNTEAFFGQGTRLTVV.

This clonotype was seen more than once but under ten times. The chain joins TRBV10-3 to TRBJ2-7; a weak D match, TRBD2 (7 bases). CDR1 is ENHRY and CDR2 is SYGVKD in the germline V gene. This CDR3 has 16 amino acids. The V end was cut by 0 bases, the J end by 4 bases, with 16 bases between. DNA of the CDR3: TGTGCCATCAGTGAGTCGAGTGGGGGAGGGGGGTACGAGCAGTACTTC. It yields the protein CAISESSGGGGYEQYF.

The sample holds a few counts of this clonotype. The chain links TRBV7-8 to TRBJ1-6; weak D call: TRBD1 (6 bases). The CDR3 length is 14 residues. Germline CDR1 is SGHVS and CDR2 is FQNEAQ. The V and J ends lost 6 bases and 5 bases respectively, with 11 bases between them. The chain's CDR3 is CASRPGTNNSPLHF. The CDR3, as DNA: TGTGCCAGCAGGCCCGGGACAAATAATTCACCCCTCCACTTT.

This clonotype was recorded a few times. The chain carries TRBV7-2 and TRBJ2-7; possible D gene TRBD2, 7 bases. Germline CDR1 SGHTA, CDR2 FQGNSA. The CDR3 length is 16 residues. The V end was cut by 4 bases, the J end by 1 base, with 17 bases between. The CDR3 spells CASSSWGGGSSYEQYV. In DNA form, the CDR3 reads TGTGCCAGCAGCTCCTGGGGAGGGGGAAGTTCCTACGAGCAGTACGTC.

Ten or more counts support this clonotype. V is TRBV10-1 and J is TRBJ2-2; possibly TRBD1 for D (6 bases). The CDR3 has 17 residues. The V and J ends lost 6 bases and 0 bases respectively, with 17 bases between them. Germline loops: CDR1 WNHNN, CDR2 SYGVQD (reference sequence). The CDR3 loop is CASRKVSDSPNTGELFF. DNA for the CDR3: TGCGCCAGCAGAAAAGTCTCGGACAGTCCGAACACCGGGGAGCTGTTTTTT.

The chain joins TRBV6-6 to TRBJ1-5, with D perhaps TRBD1 (5 bases). Germline V gene data show CDR1 as MNHNY and CDR2 as SVGAGI (reference sequence). Trimming pared 0 bases from V and 0 bases from J, leaving 9 bases between. CDR3 length: 16 amino acids. CDR3 sequence: CASSYSQAYSNQPQHF. DNA for the CDR3: TGTGCCAGCAGTTACTCACAGGCTTATAGCAATCAGCCCCAGCATTTT.

The rearrangement uses TRBV5-4 and TRBJ2-2; D may be TRBD1 (5 bases). V shed 4 bases and J shed 3 bases, with 13 bases lying between them. Germline values: CDR1 SGHNT, CDR2 YYREEE (reference sequence). The CDR3 extends over 15 amino acids. The CDR3 reads CASSGAALYTGELFF. As DNA, the CDR3 is TGTGCCAGCAGCGGGGCAGCGCTCTACACCGGGGAGCTGTTTTTT.

This clonotype was found a few times. The V and J genes are TRBV7-8 and TRBJ2-3; 9 bases match TRBD1. CDR3 length equals 17 residues. V lost 5 bases and J lost 3; bases outside the gene matches: 12. CDR1 is SGHVS, CDR2 FQNEAQ, per germline. The CDR3 nucleotides are TGTGCCAGCAGCAGGAAACCGGGACAGGGTGGAACAGATACGCAGTATTTT. Protein product: CASSRKPGQGGTDTQYF.

The chain combines TRBV4-3 with TRBJ1-1; D gene unclear. Looked up from germline, CDR1 is LGHNA and CDR2 is YSLEER. The length of the CDR3 is 14 residues. The V end lost 6 bases, the J end lost 2 bases, and 13 bases lay between the germline ends. The CDR3 DNA is TGCGCCAGCAGTGATTATATGGAAAACACTGAAGCTTTCTTT. This gives the protein CASSDYMENTEAFF.

This clonotype was recorded a few times. The chain recombines TRBV12-3 or TRBV12-4 with TRBJ2-1; 8 bases line up with TRBD2. Trimming cost V 5 bases and J 5 bases; bases outside gene matches: 11. This CDR3 spans 16 amino acids. In DNA form, the CDR3 reads TGTGCCAGCAGTGCGATTCGACTAGCGCAAAACAATGAGCAGTTCTTC. Encoded protein: CASSAIRLAQNNEQFF.

The chain links TRBV5-3 to TRBJ1-1; D is uncertain. TRBV5-3 is noted as an ORF with a role that remains uncertain. V lost 8 bases and J 5 bases, leaving 19 bases between the germline ends. The CDR3 length is 14 residues. CDR3 in DNA: TGTGCCAGCAGCCCAAGGGAAGTGCAAACTGAAGCTTTCTTT. Translated: CASSPREVQTEAFF.